The 6 T cell receptor beta chains given below trace back to one sample, sequenced in a study of T cell responses to AZD1222 COVID-19 vaccine. Assay used: immunoSEQ multiplex PCR; TCRdb lists only in-frame clones, some missing. This table holds roughly 100,000 clones, 80% to 85% found once. This material consisted of peripheral blood, taken on day 0 of AZD1222 vaccination. Receptors originate from an adult in good health.

The chain uses TRBV11-2 and TRBJ2-3, with D unresolved. V dropped 0 bases and J dropped 4 bases, with 8 bases sitting between them. This CDR3 has 14 amino acids. Germline CDR1 and CDR2: SGHAT and FQNNGV. This CDR3 reads CASSLDPPPDTQYF. CDR3 sequence (DNA): TGTGCCAGCAGCTTAGATCCCCCCCCAGATACGCAGTATTTT. The full variable domain, in which reference TRBV11-2 and TRBJ2-3 provide the parts outside the CDR3, is EAGVAQSPRYKIIEKRQSVAFWCNPISGHATLYWYQQILGQGPKLLIQFQNNGVVDDSQLPKDRFSAERLKGVDSTLKIQPAKLEDSAVYLCASSLDPPPDTQYFGPGTRLTVL.

The chain uses TRBV6-5 and TRBJ1-2; 10 positions match TRBD1. This CDR3 is built from 15 residues. CDR1 MNHEY and CDR2 SVGAGI come from the germline V gene. The V gene end was trimmed by 5 bases and the J gene end by 8 bases; junction bases not matched to a gene: 11. Here the CDR3 reads CASSSRDRGMGGYTF. CDR3 DNA sequence: TGTGCCAGCAGTAGCCGGGACAGGGGTATGGGAGGCTACACCTTC.

The chain carries TRBV27 and TRBJ2-1; no clear D gene. This CDR3 is built from 16 residues. V was trimmed by 3 bases and J by 3 bases, leaving 15 bases between them. Germline values: CDR1 MNHEY, CDR2 SMNVEV (reference sequence). The CDR3 reads CASSFIAVYGYNEQFF. CDR3 nucleotide sequence: TGTGCCAGCAGTTTTATCGCAGTGTATGGCTACAATGAGCAGTTCTTC.

This chain connects TRBV11-2 to TRBJ2-7, with 8 positions matching TRBD1. The CDR3 consists of 15 residues. Germline loops: CDR1 SGHAT, CDR2 FQNNGV. After removal of 5 bases from V and 7 bases from J, the junction contained 13 bases not matched to a gene. CDR3 amino acids: CASSPTPDRAGEQYV. The CDR3 DNA follows: TGTGCCAGCAGCCCGACCCCGGACAGGGCGGGGGAGCAGTACGTC.

The rearrangement links TRBV24-1 to TRBJ2-5, with a weak D call TRBD2 (5 bases). Trimming stripped 1 base from V and 7 bases from J, with 6 bases between. The CDR3 spans 12 residues. Germline V gene lookup returns CDR1 KGHDR and CDR2 SFDVKD. The CDR3 loop reads CATSDFAGTQYF. CDR3 DNA sequence: TGTGCCACCAGTGATTTTGCGGGGACCCAGTACTTC.

This rearrangement joins TRBV5-1 to TRBJ2-1; TRBD1 is a possible D gene (6 bases). V lost 4 bases and J lost 12, with 17 bases in between. The CDR3 is 13 amino acids. Germline CDR1 is SGHRS and CDR2 is YFSETQ. The chain's CDR3 is CASSTDSALGQFF. CDR3 DNA sequence: TGCGCCAGCAGCACGGACAGTGCGTTAGGGCAGTTCTTC.